This is a list of T cell receptor beta chains from one sample in a study of chemoradiotherapy in HPV16-positive cancers. Profiling relied on immunoSEQ multiplex PCR, and the TCRdb table lists in-frame clones only, not all of them. This sample has 53,000 or so clones, with about 88% found just once. The material sequenced was blood, taken from a patient who underwent chemoradiotherapy. Receptors originate from a human donor with HPV-associated anogenital cancer. Each CDR3 is given with its conserved first and last residue. Fields, in order: V gene, clone size, J gene, D gene, CDR3 DNA, CDR3 protein. A D gene is named only where the DNA matches it firmly. Size tells how often a clone was seen (once, few, many) or the class of an expanded clone, and some rows leave it out.

TRBV5-6	-	TRBJ1-3	-	TGTGCCAGCAGCTTCACCATTGACAGTTCGGGAAACACCATATATTTT	CASSFTIDSSGNTIYF
TRBV30	-	TRBJ1-5	TRBD1	TGTGCCTGGAGTCGATGGGACAGGGGAGGTAGCAATCAGCCCCAGCATTTT	CAWSRWDRGGSNQPQHF
TRBV10-2	once	TRBJ1-1	-	TGCGCCAGCACCACAGACAGAAACACTGAAGCTTTCTTT	CASTTDRNTEAFF
TRBV12-1	-	TRBJ2-1	-	TGTGCCAGCAGCGAATCTAGCGGGGCCTACAATGAGCAGTTCTTC	CASSESSGAYNEQFF
TRBV5-4	-	TRBJ2-1	TRBD2	TGTGCCAGCAGCTCGGCTGGCGGGACTAGCGTGTCCTACAATGAGCAGTTCTTC	CASSSAGGTSVSYNEQFF
TRBV6-4	-	TRBJ2-3	-	TGTGCCAGCAGTGAGAGGGTGGGAGATACGCAGTATTTT	CASSERVGDTQYF
TRBV5-1	-	TRBJ2-5	-	TGCGCCAGCAGCTTGACAACGGGCGAGACCTCATACTTC	CASSLTTGETSYF
TRBV5-1	-	TRBJ1-6	-	TGCGCCAGCAGCTCGCCGCCTGGCAGGGACAATTCACCCCTCCACTTT	CASSSPPGRDNSPLHF
TRBV27	-	TRBJ1-2	TRBD1	TGTGCCAGCAGTTACGGACAGGGGGCAATTGGTGGCTACACCTTC	CASSYGQGAIGGYTF
TRBV6-6	once	TRBJ2-4	TRBD2	TGTGCCAGCAGTTATGGGACTAGCGGGACTTTAAACATTCAGTACTTC	CASSYGTSGTLNIQYF
TRBV9	-	TRBJ2-2	-	TGTGCCAGCAGCGTAGGCGGGGCCAGGGGCACCGGGGAGCTGTTTTTT	CASSVGGARGTGELFF
TRBV10-1	-	TRBJ2-2	TRBD2	TGCGCCAGCAGTGAGTCAGGGACTAGCGGGATACATTTTAACACCGGGGAGCTGTTTTTT	CASSESGTSGIHFNTGELFF
TRBV19	-	TRBJ2-5	-	TGTGCCAGTAGTATAGATCGGGGGTCCAAGACCCAGTACTTC	CASSIDRGSKTQYF
TRBV5-4	-	TRBJ2-2	-	TGTGCCAGCAGCTTTGTGACAGGAGGCGGGGAGCTGTTTTTT	CASSFVTGGGELFF
TRBV7-9	-	TRBJ1-6	-	TGTGCCAGCAGCTTAGGATCAAGGAATTCACCCCTCCACTTT	CASSLGSRNSPLHF
TRBV2	-	TRBJ2-7	-	TGTGCCAGCAGTGAGAGGGCGGTCAGCTACGAGCAGTACTTC	CASSERAVSYEQYF
TRBV5-1	-	TRBJ1-2	-	TGCGCCAGCAGCGGCACGCAGGGTAGCGATGGCTACACCTTC	CASSGTQGSDGYTF
TRBV7-8	-	TRBJ2-7	-	TGTGCCAGCACCCCCGGACGTTTCTCCTACGAGCAGTACTTC	CASTPGRFSYEQYF
TRBV19	-	TRBJ2-4	-	TGTGCCAGTAGTATTCAGGGGTGGAACATTCAGTACTTC	CASSIQGWNIQYF
TRBV30	-	TRBJ1-2	TRBD1	TGTGCCTGTTGGGTAGGACAGGGCGATGGGTACTATGGCTACACCTTC	CACWVGQGDGYYGYTF
TRBV7-9	-	TRBJ1-2	-	TGTGCCAGCAGCCCCACTCCCCTACTAGGCTACACCTTC	CASSPTPLLGYTF
TRBV12-5	-	TRBJ2-3	-	TGTGCTAGTGGTGAGACGGTGGGGGCGCGGATCATGGATACGCAGTATTTT	CASGETVGARIMDTQYF
TRBV5-1	-	TRBJ2-2	TRBD2	TGCGCCAGCATCGAGGGGTTGGCGGGGGGCACCGGGGAGCTGTTTTTT	CASIEGLAGGTGELFF
TRBV5-1	-	TRBJ2-1	TRBD2	TGCGCCAGCAGCTTGGTAGCGGGAGCTTACAATGAGCAGTTCTTC	CASSLVAGAYNEQFF
TRBV5-6	few	TRBJ1-4	TRBD1	TGTGCCAGCAGCCTACAGGGGATCGGTGAAAAACTGTTTTTT	CASSLQGIGEKLFF
TRBV30	-	TRBJ2-7	-	TGTGCCTGGAGTCTGGGGGGAATCGGCGAGCAGTACTTC	CAWSLGGIGEQYF
TRBV1	-	TRBJ2-1	-	TGCACCAGCAGCCAAGGACTTTTTTACAATGAGCAGTTCTTC	CTSSQGLFYNEQFF
TRBV7-2	-	TRBJ2-7	TRBD2	TGTGCCAGCAGCTTTGGACTAGCGGGGGGGCTCTCCTACGAGCAGTACTTC	CASSFGLAGGLSYEQYF
TRBV7-2	-	TRBJ2-1	TRBD2	TGTGCCAGCAGCTTAGTGTCGGGAGGTCTCACTTACAATGAGCAGTTCTTC	CASSLVSGGLTYNEQFF